This T cell receptor (beta chain) derives from a study of cytomegalovirus exposure and HLA in healthy donors. 60 Vbeta and 13 Jbeta primers were used in PCR. Repertoires were generated with immunoSEQ multiplex PCR, while TCRdb's copy carries only in-frame clones and drops some. The sample records 150,000 to 190,000 clones, 80% to 90% being singletons. Per germline, CDR1 KGHSH and CDR2 LQKENI. The CDR3 contains 17 residues. Germline trimming cut 0 bases from V and 0 bases from J; bases unmatched to any gene: 7. Donors had nominal health at sampling but likely had unrecorded immune exposures. This TCR came from a woman aged 18-29 years in good health and CMV-seronegative. V is TRBV18 and J is TRBJ2-7, with 8 bases that match TRBD1. The specimen sequenced was PBMCs. CDR3 in DNA: TGTGCCAGCTCACCACCGGCAGGGGGCGTTCGCTCCTACGAGCAGTACTTC. It specifies CASSPPAGGVRSYEQYF.